These T cell receptor beta chains were read from a single sample in a study of a mutant IDH1 vaccine in newly diagnosed glioma. Only in-frame clones appear in the TCRdb table, and some are missing; sequencing was by immunoSEQ multiplex PCR. The sample has approximately 79,000 clones, 85% to 90% seen once. The antigens for these receptors are not known. The source material was PBMCs, sampled from a glioma patient whose treatment included an IDH1 peptide vaccine. Source of these receptors: a woman between 50 and 59 years old with glioma. Each CDR3 is given with its conserved first and last residue. A D gene is named only where the DNA matches it firmly. Clone size is stated in some rows and not others, as once, few, many or a class when expanded.

clone size: -
D gene: -
J gene: TRBJ2-5
V gene: TRBV19
CDR3 protein: CASSSGSWLSETQYF
CDR3 DNA: TGTGCCAGTAGCTCGGGGTCGTGGTTGTCGGAGACCCAGTACTTC

clone size: -
D gene: -
J gene: TRBJ2-7
V gene: TRBV28
CDR3 protein: CASSSNTGRSRYEQYF
CDR3 DNA: TGTGCCAGCAGTTCAAACACCGGGAGATCGCGCTACGAGCAGTACTTC

clone size: once
D gene: -
J gene: TRBJ2-7
V gene: TRBV9
CDR3 protein: CASSSGGDHYEQYF
CDR3 DNA: TGTGCCAGCAGTTCAGGCGGGGACCACTACGAGCAGTACTTC

clone size: -
D gene: -
J gene: TRBJ2-1
V gene: TRBV7-9
CDR3 protein: CASSSATGGYNEQFF
CDR3 DNA: TGTGCCAGCAGCTCCGCCACAGGCGGGTACAATGAGCAGTTCTTC

clone size: -
D gene: -
J gene: TRBJ1-5
V gene: TRBV30
CDR3 protein: CAWSKDSNQPQHF
CDR3 DNA: TGTGCCTGGAGTAAAGACAGCAATCAGCCCCAGCATTTT

clone size: -
D gene: TRBD2
J gene: TRBJ2-5
V gene: TRBV4-1
CDR3 protein: CASSQEWSSGGGQETQYF
CDR3 DNA: TGCGCCAGCAGCCAAGAATGGTCTAGCGGAGGAGGTCAAGAGACCCAGTACTTC

clone size: -
D gene: -
J gene: TRBJ2-1
V gene: TRBV10-1
CDR3 protein: CASSGSLGSEQFF
CDR3 DNA: TGCGCCAGCAGTGGATCGCTTGGTAGCGAGCAGTTCTTC

clone size: -
D gene: -
J gene: TRBJ1-4
V gene: TRBV11-2
CDR3 protein: CASSLGPDRNEKLFF
CDR3 DNA: TGTGCCAGCAGCTTAGGGCCAGACAGGAATGAAAAACTGTTTTTT

clone size: -
D gene: -
J gene: TRBJ2-5
V gene: TRBV18
CDR3 protein: CASSPPGGETQYF
CDR3 DNA: TGTGCCAGCTCACCCCCAGGGGGGGAGACCCAGTACTTC

clone size: -
D gene: -
J gene: TRBJ2-6
V gene: TRBV28
CDR3 protein: CASSSAGTPWNGANVLTF
CDR3 DNA: TGTGCCAGCAGTTCTGCCGGGACTCCCTGGAATGGGGCCAACGTCCTGACTTTC

clone size: -
D gene: TRBD1
J gene: TRBJ1-2
V gene: TRBV9
CDR3 protein: CASSLGQGDSYGYTF
CDR3 DNA: TGTGCCAGCAGCCTAGGACAGGGGGACTCCTATGGCTACACCTTC

clone size: -
D gene: -
J gene: TRBJ2-7
V gene: TRBV7-9
CDR3 protein: CASSLELGSRSEQYF
CDR3 DNA: TGTGCCAGCAGCTTAGAGCTCGGGAGTCGATCCGAGCAGTACTTC

clone size: few
D gene: TRBD1
J gene: TRBJ2-1
V gene: TRBV5-3
CDR3 protein: CARSWIDRGQYNEQFF
CDR3 DNA: TGTGCCAGAAGCTGGATCGACAGGGGGCAATACAATGAGCAGTTCTTC

clone size: -
D gene: TRBD2
J gene: TRBJ2-7
V gene: TRBV19
CDR3 protein: CASSIRASGAYEQYF
CDR3 DNA: TGTGCCAGTAGTATAAGGGCTAGCGGAGCCTACGAGCAGTACTTC

clone size: once
D gene: -
J gene: TRBJ1-1
V gene: TRBV5-1
CDR3 protein: CASSGREVSVMNTEAFF
CDR3 DNA: TGCGCCAGCAGTGGGAGGGAGGTTTCGGTCATGAACACTGAAGCTTTCTTT

clone size: -
D gene: -
J gene: TRBJ2-3
V gene: TRBV4-1
CDR3 protein: CASGPLPADTQYF
CDR3 DNA: TGCGCCAGCGGGCCCCTCCCCGCAGATACGCAGTATTTT

clone size: -
D gene: -
J gene: TRBJ2-4
V gene: TRBV30
CDR3 protein: CAVEDGLAKNIQYF
CDR3 DNA: TGTGCCGTAGAAGATGGGCTAGCCAAAAACATTCAGTACTTC

clone size: -
D gene: TRBD2
J gene: TRBJ2-5
V gene: TRBV5-4
CDR3 protein: CASSPSASGSPETQYF
CDR3 DNA: TGTGCCAGCAGCCCGTCGGCTAGCGGGAGCCCAGAGACCCAGTACTTC

clone size: -
D gene: -
J gene: TRBJ2-3
V gene: TRBV7-2
CDR3 protein: CASSFAGGTDTQYF
CDR3 DNA: TGTGCCAGCAGCTTCGCAGGGGGCACAGATACGCAGTATTTT

clone size: -
D gene: -
J gene: TRBJ2-3
V gene: TRBV11-2
CDR3 protein: CASSPRRISTDTQYF
CDR3 DNA: TGTGCCAGCAGCCCCCGACGCATTAGCACAGATACGCAGTATTTT

clone size: -
D gene: TRBD1
J gene: TRBJ2-7
V gene: TRBV14
CDR3 protein: CASSSRQGGGYEQYF
CDR3 DNA: TGTGCCAGCAGCTCGCGACAGGGCGGTGGCTACGAGCAGTACTTC

clone size: -
D gene: TRBD2
J gene: TRBJ2-2
V gene: TRBV10-1
CDR3 protein: CASSASGPNTGELFF
CDR3 DNA: TGCGCCAGCAGTGCTAGCGGACCCAACACCGGGGAGCTGTTTTTT

clone size: once
D gene: TRBD2
J gene: TRBJ2-5
V gene: TRBV11-2
CDR3 protein: CASSRLAGTTGTQYF
CDR3 DNA: TGTGCCAGCAGCCGACTAGCGGGAACGACGGGGACCCAGTACTTC

clone size: -
D gene: TRBD2
J gene: TRBJ2-7
V gene: TRBV5-1
CDR3 protein: CASSLPKALRTSGDEQYF
CDR3 DNA: TGCGCCAGCAGCTTACCCAAAGCTTTAAGGACTAGCGGTGACGAGCAGTACTTC

clone size: -
D gene: TRBD2
J gene: TRBJ2-1
V gene: TRBV15
CDR3 protein: CATRQREGLYEQFF
CDR3 DNA: TGTGCCACCAGGCAGCGGGAGGGCCTCTATGAGCAGTTCTTC

clone size: -
D gene: TRBD2
J gene: TRBJ2-2
V gene: TRBV18
CDR3 protein: CASSNRLAGDTGELFF
CDR3 DNA: TGTGCCAGCTCCAACCGACTAGCGGGAGACACCGGGGAGCTGTTTTTT

clone size: -
D gene: -
J gene: TRBJ2-7
V gene: TRBV10-3
CDR3 protein: CAIGGSTVRSLEQYF
CDR3 DNA: TGTGCCATCGGGGGGTCTACAGTAAGGTCCCTAGAGCAGTACTTC

clone size: -
D gene: -
J gene: TRBJ1-1
V gene: TRBV11-2
CDR3 protein: CASSLQLNTEAFF
CDR3 DNA: TGTGCCAGCAGCTTACAGTTAAACACTGAAGCTTTCTTT

clone size: few
D gene: -
J gene: TRBJ2-2
V gene: TRBV19
CDR3 protein: CASKEAHMNTGELFF
CDR3 DNA: TGTGCCAGTAAAGAGGCCCATATGAACACCGGGGAGCTGTTTTTT

clone size: -
D gene: -
J gene: TRBJ1-2
V gene: TRBV29-1
CDR3 protein: CSVRTETVLNYGYTF
CDR3 DNA: TGCAGCGTCAGGACAGAGACTGTTCTTAACTATGGCTACACCTTC

clone size: -
D gene: -
J gene: TRBJ1-1
V gene: TRBV9
CDR3 protein: CASSVPGDNTEAFF
CDR3 DNA: TGTGCCAGCAGCGTTCCGGGAGACAACACTGAAGCTTTCTTT

clone size: -
D gene: TRBD1
J gene: TRBJ1-1
V gene: TRBV13
CDR3 protein: CASSPGGTGGWNTEAFF
CDR3 DNA: TGTGCCAGCAGCCCAGGGGGGACAGGGGGCTGGAACACTGAAGCTTTCTTT

clone size: -
D gene: -
J gene: TRBJ2-7
V gene: TRBV10-2
CDR3 protein: CASSESAGGFYEQYF
CDR3 DNA: TGCGCCAGCAGTGAGTCGGCAGGGGGGTTCTACGAGCAGTACTTC

clone size: -
D gene: TRBD1
J gene: TRBJ1-4
V gene: TRBV4-2
CDR3 protein: CASSRGGTGVDEKLFF
CDR3 DNA: TGTGCCAGCAGTCGGGGGGGGACAGGGGTGGATGAAAAACTGTTTTTT

clone size: -
D gene: -
J gene: TRBJ1-5
V gene: TRBV13
CDR3 protein: CASSLYGDQPQHF
CDR3 DNA: TGTGCCAGCAGCTTATACGGGGATCAGCCCCAGCATTTT

clone size: -
D gene: -
J gene: TRBJ2-3
V gene: TRBV7-3
CDR3 protein: CASSPIAGGGKYTQYF
CDR3 DNA: TGTGCCAGCAGCCCTATCGCTGGAGGAGGAAAGTATACGCAGTATTTT

clone size: -
D gene: -
J gene: TRBJ2-3
V gene: TRBV25-1
CDR3 protein: CASSELRGDTDTQYF
CDR3 DNA: TGTGCCAGCAGTGAATTAAGGGGGGACACAGATACGCAGTATTTT

clone size: -
D gene: TRBD2
J gene: TRBJ2-3
V gene: TRBV5-5
CDR3 protein: CASSTPLAGVTDTQYF
CDR3 DNA: TGTGCCAGCAGCACCCCACTAGCGGGAGTGACAGATACGCAGTATTTT

clone size: -
D gene: -
J gene: TRBJ2-5
V gene: TRBV7-9
CDR3 protein: CASSPRRWGRGAQETQYF
CDR3 DNA: TGTGCCAGCAGCCCCCGCCGGTGGGGTAGAGGAGCGCAAGAGACCCAGTACTTC

clone size: -
D gene: -
J gene: TRBJ2-2
V gene: TRBV27
CDR3 protein: CASSPGTPYTGELFF
CDR3 DNA: TGTGCCAGCAGCCCCGGGACTCCCTACACCGGGGAGCTGTTTTTT

clone size: -
D gene: TRBD2
J gene: TRBJ2-3
V gene: TRBV7-8
CDR3 protein: CASSMTSGVDTDTQYF
CDR3 DNA: TGTGCCAGCAGTATGACTAGCGGGGTCGACACAGATACGCAGTATTTT

clone size: -
D gene: -
J gene: TRBJ2-3
V gene: TRBV7-2
CDR3 protein: CASSLSGTLSTDTQYF
CDR3 DNA: TGTGCCAGCAGTCTAAGCGGGACACTTAGCACAGATACGCAGTATTTT

clone size: -
D gene: -
J gene: TRBJ2-7
V gene: TRBV19
CDR3 protein: CASSPGFEGLSYEQYF
CDR3 DNA: TGTGCCAGTAGTCCCGGTTTCGAGGGCCTCTCCTACGAGCAGTACTTC

clone size: -
D gene: -
J gene: TRBJ1-4
V gene: TRBV28
CDR3 protein: CASSSPAVTTNEKLFF
CDR3 DNA: TGTGCCAGCAGTTCCCCGGCGGTGACAACTAATGAAAAACTGTTTTTT

clone size: -
D gene: -
J gene: TRBJ1-1
V gene: TRBV30
CDR3 protein: CAWSPQRGAFF
CDR3 DNA: TGTGCCTGGAGCCCACAGCGAGGGGCTTTCTTT

clone size: -
D gene: -
J gene: TRBJ2-3
V gene: TRBV29-1
CDR3 protein: CSVGLTRRPDTQYF
CDR3 DNA: TGCAGCGTGGGCCTGACTAGAAGGCCAGATACGCAGTATTTT

clone size: -
D gene: TRBD1
J gene: TRBJ1-3
V gene: TRBV5-1
CDR3 protein: CASSVPTGSGNTIYF
CDR3 DNA: TGCGCCAGCAGCGTTCCGACAGGGTCTGGAAACACCATATATTTT

clone size: -
D gene: TRBD2
J gene: TRBJ2-3
V gene: TRBV7-3
CDR3 protein: CASSSRLAGGPDTQYF
CDR3 DNA: TGTGCCAGCAGTTCACGACTAGCGGGAGGGCCAGATACGCAGTATTTT

clone size: -
D gene: -
J gene: TRBJ2-7
V gene: TRBV6-6
CDR3 protein: CASTAGMYYEQYF
CDR3 DNA: TGTGCCAGCACGGCAGGGATGTACTACGAGCAGTACTTC

clone size: -
D gene: -
J gene: TRBJ1-1
V gene: TRBV6-1
CDR3 protein: CASSEGVISRTVTEAFF
CDR3 DNA: TGTGCCAGCAGTGAAGGGGTAATAAGCAGGACAGTCACTGAAGCTTTCTTT

clone size: -
D gene: TRBD2
J gene: TRBJ2-1
V gene: TRBV6-5
CDR3 protein: CASSQLAGRNNEQFF
CDR3 DNA: TGTGCCAGCAGTCAACTAGCGGGAAGAAACAATGAGCAGTTCTTC

clone size: -
D gene: TRBD2
J gene: TRBJ2-1
V gene: TRBV5-6
CDR3 protein: CASSWTSGEQFF
CDR3 DNA: TGTGCCAGCAGTTGGACTAGCGGTGAGCAGTTCTTC

clone size: medium-sized
D gene: TRBD1
J gene: TRBJ1-5
V gene: TRBV2
CDR3 protein: CASTPQGAGVAQPQHF
CDR3 DNA: TGTGCCAGCACTCCCCAGGGGGCGGGGGTGGCTCAGCCCCAGCATTTT

clone size: -
D gene: TRBD1
J gene: TRBJ1-5
V gene: TRBV19
CDR3 protein: CASSISSGGQGDQPQHF
CDR3 DNA: TGTGCCAGTAGTATTTCCTCGGGGGGACAGGGAGACCAGCCCCAGCATTTT

clone size: -
D gene: TRBD1
J gene: TRBJ1-5
V gene: TRBV28
CDR3 protein: CASSFVTGGNQPQHF
CDR3 DNA: TGTGCCAGCAGTTTCGTGACAGGGGGCAATCAGCCCCAGCATTTT

clone size: -
D gene: -
J gene: TRBJ2-2
V gene: TRBV7-3
CDR3 protein: CASSLKWDTGELFF
CDR3 DNA: TGTGCCAGCAGCTTAAAATGGGACACCGGGGAGCTGTTTTTT

clone size: -
D gene: -
J gene: TRBJ2-7
V gene: TRBV5-4
CDR3 protein: CASRAWGPSREYF
CDR3 DNA: TGTGCCAGCCGAGCTTGGGGGCCGTCTCGGGAGTACTTC

clone size: -
D gene: TRBD1
J gene: TRBJ1-2
V gene: TRBV18
CDR3 protein: CASSSDRGRSYGYTF
CDR3 DNA: TGTGCCAGCTCATCGGACAGGGGGCGCAGCTATGGCTACACCTTC

clone size: -
D gene: -
J gene: TRBJ2-7
V gene: TRBV5-1
CDR3 protein: CASSLGEGSSYEQYF
CDR3 DNA: TGCGCCAGCAGCTTAGGCGAGGGTTCCTCCTACGAGCAGTACTTC

clone size: once
D gene: TRBD2
J gene: TRBJ2-7
V gene: TRBV7-6
CDR3 protein: CASSTGTSGRAMEQYF
CDR3 DNA: TGTGCCAGCAGCACCGGGACTAGCGGGAGGGCCATGGAGCAGTACTTC